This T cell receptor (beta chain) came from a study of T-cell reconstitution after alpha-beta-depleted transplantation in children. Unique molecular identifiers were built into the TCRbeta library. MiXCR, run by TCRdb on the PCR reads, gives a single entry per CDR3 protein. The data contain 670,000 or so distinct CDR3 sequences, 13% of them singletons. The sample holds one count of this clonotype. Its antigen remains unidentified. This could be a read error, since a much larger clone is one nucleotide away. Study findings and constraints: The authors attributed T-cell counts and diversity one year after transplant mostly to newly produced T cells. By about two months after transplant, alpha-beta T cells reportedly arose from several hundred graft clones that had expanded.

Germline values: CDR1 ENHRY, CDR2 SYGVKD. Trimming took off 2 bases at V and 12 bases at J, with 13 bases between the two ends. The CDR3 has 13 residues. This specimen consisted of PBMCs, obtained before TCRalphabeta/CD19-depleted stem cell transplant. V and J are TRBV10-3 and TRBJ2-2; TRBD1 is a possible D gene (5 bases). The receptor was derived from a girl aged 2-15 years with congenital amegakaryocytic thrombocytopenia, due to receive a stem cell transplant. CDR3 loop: CAISEPRQCKLFF. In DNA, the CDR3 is TGTGCCATCAGTGAGCCCAGACAGTGCAAGCTGTTTTTT.